This TCR beta chain was sequenced in a study of vaccination and CD4 T cells after COVID-19. As for treatment: approximately 9-day PBMC culture with coronavirus spike peptide pools or control peptides (ViraFEST assay). These CD4+ T cells came from an unexposed donor, sampled before the COVID-19 pandemic (2011-2018). At both days 3 and 7, half the medium was replaced with fresh IL-2 medium. Sequenced with the Oncomine TCR Beta short-read assay was DNA taken from cultured CD4+ T cells. Someone extracted genomic DNA from cultured CD4+ T cells. TCRdb ran MiXCR on the PCR reads and lists one entry per CDR3 protein. In the table there are 7,000 to 9,000 distinct CDR3 sequences, less than 50% of which are singletons. Points on this clonotype: Antigen specificity is unknown.

Germline loops: CDR1 MNHEY, CDR2 SMNVEV (reference sequence). The length of the CDR3 is 15 residues. V was cut by 3 bases and J by 10 bases, with 21 bases left in between. This receptor was identified in a human donor in good health. The material sequenced was CD4+ T cells from blood, cultured in vitro. The chain is built from TRBV27 and TRBJ1-1; TRBD1 might be the D (6 bases). The CDR3, as DNA: TGTGCCAGCAGTTTGGACAGAACCGTTGGAGTGGGAGCTTTCTTT. Amino acids: CASSLDRTVGVGAFF.